This T cell receptor beta chain originates from a study of blood T cell repertoires in COVID-19. Germline CDR1 SGHNT, CDR2 YYREEE (reference sequence). Trimming took 3 bases from V and 1 from J; bases not matched to a gene: 10. CDR3 size: 17 residues. Sequencing was performed with immunoSEQ multiplex PCR; in TCRdb, only in-frame clones are kept and a portion is missing. Altogether more than 200,000 clones are present, 86% being singletons, with the ten largest covering roughly 2%. This TCR derives from a man aged 30-40 years with active or convalescent COVID-19. This chain joins TRBV5-4 and TRBJ1-3; TRBD1 matches at 7 bases. Sequencing was done on a sample of peripheral blood. CDR3: CASSWEPPGQSGNTIYF. As DNA, the CDR3 is TGTGCCAGCAGCTGGGAACCACCGGGACAGTCTGGAAACACCATATATTTT.